Listed here are 8 T cell receptor beta chains from one sample, sequenced in a study of T-cell reconstitution after alpha-beta-depleted transplantation in children. For TCRbeta, the library was prepared with unique molecular identifiers. Each CDR3 protein is one row after TCRdb ran MiXCR on the PCR reads. In the table there are roughly 790,000 distinct CDR3 sequences, around 15% of which are singletons. This sample comprised PBMCs, mostly from graft donor cells, obtained 360 days after TCRalphabeta/CD19-depleted stem cell transplant. The receptors here all came from a male patient between 10 and 17 years old who had a stem cell transplant for acute lymphoblastic leukemia, so the T cells may come from the graft donor.

The table lists this clonotype with a few counts. This chain uses TRBV7-6 with TRBJ2-1, with D tentatively TRBD2 (6 bases). Germline CDR1 is SGHVS and CDR2 is FNYEAQ. Trimming shortened V by 2 bases and J by 9 bases, and 17 bases separated the two germline ends. The CDR3 spans 15 residues. In nucleotides, the CDR3 is TGTGCCAGCAGCTTACCGTACGGGAGCGCCGGTGAGCAGTTCTTC. It specifies CASSLPYGSAGEQFF.

The chain recombines TRBV12-3 or TRBV12-4 with TRBJ1-2; D gene unclear. The CDR3 is 11 residues long. Trimming stripped 5 bases from V and 3 bases from J, with 4 bases between. The CDR3 loop is CASSPHYGYTF. DNA of the CDR3: TGTGCCAGCAGTCCACACTATGGCTACACCTTC.

V is TRBV29-1 and J is TRBJ2-1; maybe TRBD2 (5 bases). The CDR3 totals 15 residues. Germline assignment: CDR1 SQVTM and CDR2 ANQGSEA. Trimming left V 5 bases short and J 0 bases short, with 14 bases between. This chain's CDR3 is CSVPRLSSSYNEQFF. The CDR3 coding sequence is TGCAGCGTTCCGAGACTATCCAGCTCCTACAATGAGCAGTTCTTC.

The chain carries TRBV5-1 and TRBJ2-5; D is uncertain. The CDR3 covers 17 residues. With 0 bases removed from V and 5 bases from J, the gap between germline ends came to 20 bases. The germline V gene has CDR1 SGHRS and CDR2 YFSETQ. CDR3 amino acids: CASSLVGPLLSPETQYF. DNA for the CDR3: TGCGCCAGCAGCTTGGTTGGGCCCCTACTTTCCCCGGAGACCCAGTACTTC.

This clonotype was counted between two and nine times. The chain has TRBV9 and TRBJ2-7; TRBD2 aligns across 11 bases. Losses at the gene ends were 4 bases for V and 6 bases for J; bases not matched to a gene: 6. This CDR3 contains 14 residues. Germline CDR1 SGDLS, CDR2 YYNGEE. CDR3 nucleotides: TGTGCCAGCAGCCCACTAGCGGGAGAAGCCGAGCAGTACTTC. Its translation is CASSPLAGEAEQYF.

This clonotype showed up just a few times. V gene TRBV5-1 combines with J gene TRBJ1-2, with TRBD1 matching 9 bases. This CDR3 has 15 residues. Germline V gene lookup returns CDR1 SGHRS and CDR2 YFSETQ. Trimming at V came to 0 bases and at J to 6 bases, leaving 6 bases not matched to a gene. CDR3 in amino acids: CASSLGTGGADGYTF. The CDR3 nucleotides are TGCGCCAGCAGCTTGGGAACAGGGGGCGCCGATGGCTACACCTTC.

This clonotype showed up just a few times. The V gene is TRBV5-5, the J gene TRBJ1-1, with D possibly matching TRBD1 (5 bases). The V gene lost 6 bases and the J gene lost 0 bases, with 15 bases spanning the gap. The CDR3 extends over 15 amino acids. The germline V gene has CDR1 SGHKS and CDR2 YYEKEE (reference sequence). CDR3 nucleotides: TGTGCCAGCACCTATGGAGGGGTCATGAACACTGAAGCTTTCTTT. Residues: CASTYGGVMNTEAFF.

This chain joins TRBV20-1 and TRBJ1-3; no firm D call. The V end was cut by 5 bases, the J end by 0 bases, with 17 bases between. Per the germline V gene, CDR1 is DFQATT and CDR2 is SNEGSKA (reference sequence). This CDR3 spans 16 amino acids. In DNA form, the CDR3 reads TGCAGTGCTCGACCGATACGACACCACTCTGGAAACACCATATATTTT. Translation gives CSARPIRHHSGNTIYF.